The 16 T cell receptor beta chains below were found in one sample sequenced in a study of blood T cells in healthy people across ages. The use of a sample-barcoded 5' primer and a J-beta primer mix characterized a second PCR of about 7 to 12 cycles. MiXCR, applied by TCRdb to the 5' RACE reads, yields one record per CDR3 protein. The repertoire holds about 1.4 million distinct CDR3 sequences, with approximately 59% as singletons. The sequenced material came from blood. The receptor set was obtained from a man between 18 and 29 years old in good health.

The chain's CDR3 is CASSPGGRSSGNTIYF. The CDR3 coding sequence is TGTGCCAGCAGTCCCGGCGGCAGGAGCTCTGGAAACACCATATATTTT. This chain joins TRBV28 and TRBJ1-3; no clear D. CDR3 length: 16 amino acids. Germline CDR1 MDHEN, CDR2 SYDVKM. The V and J ends lost 5 bases and 0 bases respectively, with 14 bases between them.

This clonotype was recorded a few times. The J gene is TRBJ2-5, the V gene TRBV29-1; D ambiguous. The CDR3 totals 12 residues. V shed 7 bases and J shed 3 bases, with 12 bases lying between them. CDR1 is SQVTM, CDR2 ANQGSEA, per germline. CDR3 coding DNA: TGCAGCGCCGAGTGGCCCAAAGAGACCCAGTACTTC. This codes for CSAEWPKETQYF.

The rearrangement uses TRBV5-1 and TRBJ1-1; D unresolved. Looked up from germline, CDR1 is SGHRS and CDR2 is YFSETQ. The CDR3 sequence is 11 residues long. Trimming shortened V by 4 bases and J by 5 bases, and 6 bases separated the two germline ends. The CDR3 here is CASSGDTEAFF. As DNA, the CDR3 is TGCGCCAGCAGCGGGGATACTGAAGCTTTCTTT.

The chain combines TRBV29-1 with TRBJ2-5, with D maybe TRBD1 (5 bases). CDR1 is SQVTM and CDR2 is ANQGSEA in the germline V gene. V was shortened by 2 bases and J by 11 bases, with 15 bases between the two germline ends. The CDR3 consists of 12 residues. CDR3 sequence (DNA): TGCAGCGTTGAAAGGGGTACCAATGAGCAGTACTTC. Translation: CSVERGTNEQYF.

The chain carries TRBV10-3 and TRBJ1-3, with D uncertain. Germline V CDR1 and CDR2: ENHRY, SYGVKD. Trimming took off 3 bases at V and 7 bases at J, with 10 bases between the two ends. There are 13 residues in the CDR3. In DNA form, the CDR3 reads TGTGCCATCAGTGATAAGGGCTCGAACACCATATATTTT. Its translation: CAISDKGSNTIYF.

The chain has TRBV7-2 and TRBJ2-1, with 12 bases identical to TRBD2. The germline V gene encodes CDR1 SGHTA and CDR2 FQGNSA. V lost 5 bases to trimming and J lost 4 bases; unmatched junction nucleotides: 9. The CDR3 is 17 residues long. CDR3 nucleotide sequence: TGTGCCAGCAGCCCAAACCCGACTAGCGGGGGATACAATGAGCAGTTCTTC. Its translation: CASSPNPTSGGYNEQFF.

The chain joins TRBV29-1 to TRBJ1-1; possible D gene TRBD1, 5 bases. This CDR3 is built from 13 residues. V lost 4 bases and J lost 1, with 10 bases in between. Germline CDR1 reads SQVTM; CDR2 reads ANQGSEA. CDR3 coding DNA: TGCAGCGTTGGTGGGGCGCCGAACACTGAAGCTTTCTTT. The encoded protein is CSVGGAPNTEAFF.

The sample holds one count of this clonotype. The chain couples TRBV6-5 to TRBJ2-5; 8 bases match TRBD2. The CDR3 spans 14 residues. V lost 1 base to trimming and J lost 3 bases; unmatched junction nucleotides: 1. CDR1 and CDR2 (germline): MNHEY, SVGAGI. The CDR3 is CASSYLTSEETQYF. DNA for the CDR3: TGTGCCAGCAGTTACTTGACTAGCGAAGAGACCCAGTACTTC.

The rearrangement uses TRBV20-1 and TRBJ2-7; tentatively, D is TRBD1 (6 bases). Germline values: CDR1 DFQATT, CDR2 SNEGSKA (reference sequence). The CDR3 is 15 residues long. V dropped 0 bases and J dropped 0 bases, with 12 bases sitting between them. As DNA, the CDR3 is TGCAGTGCTAGAGATTTGACAGGAGACTCCTACGAGCAGTACTTC. Translation gives CSARDLTGDSYEQYF.

The J gene is TRBJ1-6, the V gene TRBV20-1; 8 bases agree with TRBD1. The germline V gene encodes CDR1 DFQATT and CDR2 SNEGSKA (reference sequence). This CDR3 comprises 16 residues. The ends lost 4 bases at V and 6 bases at J; junction bases unmatched: 11. CDR3 residues: CSATALGDRINSPLHF. The CDR3 DNA reads TGCAGTGCTACAGCACTAGGGGACAGGATTAATTCACCCCTCCACTTT.

This clonotype was seen just once. The V gene is TRBV5-1, the J gene TRBJ2-4, with 8 bases identical to TRBD1. V was pared by 2 bases and J by 13 bases, with 14 bases of the junction left unmatched. Germline CDR1 SGHRS, CDR2 YFSETQ. The CDR3 extends over 15 amino acids. The CDR3 loop is CASSFGRAGGDKQYF. CDR3 bases: TGCGCCAGCAGCTTCGGGCGAGCAGGGGGCGACAAGCAGTACTTC. The full variable domain, with the rest looked up from reference TRBV5-1 and TRBJ2-4, is KAGVTQTPRYLIKTRGQQVTLSCSPISGHRSVSWYQQTPGQGLQFLFEYFSETQRNKGNFPGRFSGRQFSNSRSEMNVSTLELGDSALYLCASSFGRAGGDKQYFGAGTRLSVL.

The chain employs TRBV3-1 and TRBJ2-3, with D perhaps TRBD1 or TRBD2 (5 bases each). V shed 4 bases and J shed 6 bases, with 17 bases lying between them. The CDR3 contains 15 residues. Germline V CDR1 and CDR2: LGHDT, YNNKEL (reference sequence). CDR3 amino acids: CASSPSSEGMDTQYF. Here the CDR3 DNA reads TGTGCCAGCAGCCCGAGTAGCGAGGGGATGGATACGCAGTATTTT.

This clonotype has a handful of counts. The J gene is TRBJ2-5, the V gene TRBV13; D is undetermined. Germline V CDR1 and CDR2: PRHDT, FYEKMQ (reference sequence). V was shortened by 1 base and J by 2 bases, with 11 bases between the two germline ends. This CDR3 is built from 15 residues. Here the CDR3 DNA reads TGTGCCAGCAGCTTAGATCGTGGCGGTCAAGAGACCCAGTACTTC. This translates into CASSLDRGGQETQYF.

This clonotype was counted only a few times. The chain combines TRBV29-1 with TRBJ2-4; TRBD1 or TRBD2 may be the D gene (5 bases each). This CDR3 is built from 13 residues. The ends were cut back, 7 bases at V and 1 base at J, with 11 bases in the middle. Germline CDR1 and CDR2: SQVTM and ANQGSEA. The CDR3 region has the DNA TGCAGCGCTGGGGACGCGGCCAAAAACATTCAGTACTTC. Translating it yields CSAGDAAKNIQYF. The whole variable domain, filled in from reference TRBV29-1 and TRBJ2-4, reads SAVISQKPSRDICQRGTSLTIQCQVDSQVTMMFWYRQQPGQSLTLIATANQGSEATYESGFVIDKFPISRPNLTFSTLTVSNMSPEDSSIYLCSAGDAAKNIQYFGAGTRLSVL.

CDR3 loop: CASSLLTYGYTF. The CDR3 DNA reads as TGTGCCAGCAGCCTACTGACGTATGGCTACACCTTC. The rearrangement links TRBV14 to TRBJ1-2; D is unclear. The V gene's germline CDR1 is SGHDN and CDR2 FVKESK. There are 12 residues in the CDR3. The V gene lost 4 bases and the J gene lost 5 bases, with 8 bases spanning the gap.

This clonotype was seen just once. The V call is TRBV4-1, the J call TRBJ2-1, with D possibly TRBD1 on 6 matching bases. With 2 bases removed from V and 13 bases from J, the gap between germline ends came to 15 bases. The CDR3 has 13 residues. Germline V gene data show CDR1 as MGHRA and CDR2 as YSYEKL. The DNA for the CDR3 is TGCGCCAGCAGCCAACTCCAGGACAGATCTCAGTTCTTC. Its protein is CASSQLQDRSQFF.